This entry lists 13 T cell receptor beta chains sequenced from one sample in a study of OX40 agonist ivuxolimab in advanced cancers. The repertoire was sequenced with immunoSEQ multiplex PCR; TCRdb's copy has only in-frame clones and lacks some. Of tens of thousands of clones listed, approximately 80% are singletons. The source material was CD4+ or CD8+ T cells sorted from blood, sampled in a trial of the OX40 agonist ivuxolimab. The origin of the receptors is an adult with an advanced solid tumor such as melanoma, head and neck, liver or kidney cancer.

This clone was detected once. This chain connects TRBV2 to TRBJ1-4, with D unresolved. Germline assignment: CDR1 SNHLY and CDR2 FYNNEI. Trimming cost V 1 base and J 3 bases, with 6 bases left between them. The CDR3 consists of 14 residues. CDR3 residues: CASSEGVANEKLFF. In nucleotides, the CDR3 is TGTGCCAGCAGTGAAGGGGTGGCTAATGAAAAACTGTTTTTT.

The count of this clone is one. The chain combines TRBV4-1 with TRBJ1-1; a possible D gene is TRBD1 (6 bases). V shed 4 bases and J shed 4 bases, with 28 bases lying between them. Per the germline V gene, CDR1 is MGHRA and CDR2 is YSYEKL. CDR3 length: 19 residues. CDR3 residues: CASSRRGRENPGWSTEAFF. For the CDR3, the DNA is TGCGCCAGCAGCCGCAGGGGACGCGAAAATCCTGGTTGGTCCACTGAAGCTTTCTTT.

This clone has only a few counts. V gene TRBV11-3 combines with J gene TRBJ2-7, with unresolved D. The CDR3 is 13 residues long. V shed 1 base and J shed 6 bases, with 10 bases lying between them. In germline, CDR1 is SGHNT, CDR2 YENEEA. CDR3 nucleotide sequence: TGTGCCAGCAGCTTAGGGCATTCCGCCGAGCAGTACTTC. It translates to CASSLGHSAEQYF.

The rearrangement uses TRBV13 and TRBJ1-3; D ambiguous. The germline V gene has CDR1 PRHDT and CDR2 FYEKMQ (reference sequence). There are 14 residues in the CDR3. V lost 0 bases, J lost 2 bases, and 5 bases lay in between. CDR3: CASSLGTAGNTIYF. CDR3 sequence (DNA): TGTGCCAGCAGCTTAGGAACAGCTGGAAACACCATATATTTT.

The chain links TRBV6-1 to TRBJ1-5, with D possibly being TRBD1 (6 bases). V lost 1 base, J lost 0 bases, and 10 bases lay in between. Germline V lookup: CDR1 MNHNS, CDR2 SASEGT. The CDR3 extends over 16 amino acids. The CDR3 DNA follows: TGTGCCAGCAGTGAAGTACGGGGGCTTAGCAATCAGCCCCAGCATTTT. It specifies CASSEVRGLSNQPQHF.

The CDR3 sequence is CASSLGPVTYEQYF. CDR3 nucleotides: TGCGCCAGCAGCTTGGGCCCGGTTACCTACGAGCAGTACTTC. V and J are TRBV5-1 and TRBJ2-7; D remains unclear. Trimming shortened V by 0 bases and J by 2 bases, and 9 bases separated the two germline ends. The length of the CDR3 is 14 residues. Germline V gives CDR1 SGHRS, CDR2 YFSETQ.

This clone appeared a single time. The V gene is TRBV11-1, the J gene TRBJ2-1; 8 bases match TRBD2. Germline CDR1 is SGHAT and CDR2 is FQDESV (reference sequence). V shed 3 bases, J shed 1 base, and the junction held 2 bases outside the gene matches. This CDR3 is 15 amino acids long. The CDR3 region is CASSLLAGSYNEQFF. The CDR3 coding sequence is TGTGCCAGCAGCTTGTTAGCGGGATCCTACAATGAGCAGTTCTTC.

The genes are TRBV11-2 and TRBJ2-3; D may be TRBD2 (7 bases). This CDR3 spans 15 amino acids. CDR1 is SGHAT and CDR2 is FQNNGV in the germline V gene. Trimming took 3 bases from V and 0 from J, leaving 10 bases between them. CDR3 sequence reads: CASSFGGASTDTQYF. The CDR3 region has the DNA TGTGCCAGCAGCTTTGGGGGGGCTAGCACAGATACGCAGTATTTT.

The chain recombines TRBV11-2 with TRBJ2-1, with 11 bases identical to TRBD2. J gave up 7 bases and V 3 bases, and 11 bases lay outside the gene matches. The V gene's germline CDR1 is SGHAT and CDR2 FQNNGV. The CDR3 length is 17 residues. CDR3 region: CASSLPLGLAGGNEQFF. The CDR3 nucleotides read TGTGCCAGCAGCTTGCCCCTAGGACTAGCGGGCGGGAATGAGCAGTTCTTC.

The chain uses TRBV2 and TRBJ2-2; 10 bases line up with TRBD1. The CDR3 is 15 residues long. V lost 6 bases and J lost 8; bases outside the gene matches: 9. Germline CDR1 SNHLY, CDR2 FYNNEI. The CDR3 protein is CASRMTGGVGGELFF. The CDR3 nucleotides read TGTGCCAGCAGGATGACAGGGGGCGTGGGTGGGGAGCTGTTTTTT.

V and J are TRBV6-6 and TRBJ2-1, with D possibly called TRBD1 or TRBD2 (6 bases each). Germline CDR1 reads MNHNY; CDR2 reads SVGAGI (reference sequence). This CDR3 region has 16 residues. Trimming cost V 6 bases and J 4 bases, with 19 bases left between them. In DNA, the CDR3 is TGTGCCAGCAGCCACAGGGTGGATAGCGGATACAATGAGCAGTTCTTC. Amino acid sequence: CASSHRVDSGYNEQFF.

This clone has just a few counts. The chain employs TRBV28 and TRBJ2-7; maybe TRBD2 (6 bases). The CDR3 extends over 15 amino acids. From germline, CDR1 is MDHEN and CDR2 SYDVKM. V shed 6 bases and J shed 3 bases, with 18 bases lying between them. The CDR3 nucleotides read TGTGCCAGCAGCATTACGGGGCTAGCGTTCTACGAGCAGTACTTC. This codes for CASSITGLAFYEQYF.

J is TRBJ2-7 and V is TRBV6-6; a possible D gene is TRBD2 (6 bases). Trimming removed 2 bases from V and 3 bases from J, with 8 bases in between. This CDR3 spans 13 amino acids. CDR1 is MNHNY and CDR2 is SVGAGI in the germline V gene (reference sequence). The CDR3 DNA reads TGTGCCAGCAGTTACGGGACTGGCTACGAGCAGTACTTC. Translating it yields CASSYGTGYEQYF.